This TCR beta chain was observed in a study of beta chain features in type 1 diabetes. Study-wide results and limits: Fewer insertions but more deletions were seen at VDJ junctions in type 1 diabetes patients.

Remarks on this clone: The antigen is not known.

Trimming cost V 5 bases and J 3 bases, with 18 bases left between them. Germline CDR1 and CDR2: SEHNR and FQNEAQ (reference sequence). The CDR3 spans 16 residues. The sequenced template was cDNA made from the entire isolated RNA. Each sample of naive, central memory or regulatory T cells had, on average, roughly 3.6 million reads. Method: immunoSEQ multiplex PCR; TCRdb's copy keeps in-frame clones and lacks some. Among 250,000 to 350,000 clones, about 10% were seen once, and the ten largest hold about 0.014%. Each donor gave one heparinised blood draw averaging approximately 120 mL. All sorted populations exceeded 95% purity.

The sequence was collected from a woman in her 30s in good health. The sample was naive CD4+ T cells from blood. This chain links TRBV7-9 with TRBJ2-3, with a tentative D call TRBD2 (6 bases). The CDR3 loop reads CASSPRGSGRTDTQYF. CDR3 in DNA: TGTGCCAGCAGCCCCCGCGGTAGCGGACGGACAGATACGCAGTATTTT.